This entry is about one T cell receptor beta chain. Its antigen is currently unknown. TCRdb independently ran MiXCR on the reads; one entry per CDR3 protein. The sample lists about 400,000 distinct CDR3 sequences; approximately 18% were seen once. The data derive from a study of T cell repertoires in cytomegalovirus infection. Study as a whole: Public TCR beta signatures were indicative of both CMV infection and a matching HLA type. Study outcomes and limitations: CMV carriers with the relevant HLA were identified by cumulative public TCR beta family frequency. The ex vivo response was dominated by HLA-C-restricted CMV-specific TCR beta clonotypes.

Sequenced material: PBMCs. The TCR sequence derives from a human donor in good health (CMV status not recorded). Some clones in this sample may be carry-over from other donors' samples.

The CDR3 DNA reads TGTGCCAGCGAATTGAGGACAGGGTTATACAATGAGCAGTTCTTC. Its protein is CASELRTGLYNEQFF. The rearrangement links TRBV6-2 or TRBV6-3 to TRBJ2-1, with 8 bases lining up with TRBD1. The CDR3 is 15 amino acids. The V segment lost 8 bases and the J segment 4 bases; nucleotides outside the gene matches: 10. Germline-derived CDR1 and CDR2 are MNHEY and SVGEGT.